Following are 30 T cell receptor beta chains from one sample sequenced in a study of T cells after yellow fever vaccination. One entry per CDR3 protein results from TCRdb running MiXCR on the 5' RACE reads. The table lists about 630,000 distinct CDR3 sequences, 10% to 15% of them singletons. This material consisted of PBMCs, taken on the day of the yellow fever booster vaccination. Receptor source: a young man who received the YFV17D yellow fever vaccine.

This clonotype was seen only a few times. The chain carries TRBV5-1 and TRBJ2-3; 11 bases are shared with TRBD2. V lost 6 bases, J lost 5 bases, and 14 bases stayed unmatched. Germline CDR1 reads SGHRS; CDR2 reads YFSETQ. This CDR3 spans 17 amino acids. CDR3 protein: CASKPRVAGGPVDTQYF. CDR3 coding DNA: TGCGCCAGCAAACCCCGGGTAGCGGGAGGGCCGGTAGATACGCAGTATTTT.

The V and J genes are TRBV24-1 and TRBJ2-1, with D perhaps TRBD2 (6 bases). V lost 6 bases to trimming and J lost 8 bases, with 16 bases between them. Germline-derived CDR1 and CDR2 are KGHDR and SFDVKD. The CDR3 sequence is 14 residues long. The CDR3 nucleotides are TGTGCCACCAGTCCCTGGACTACGGTGGATGAGCAGTTCTTC. It yields the protein CATSPWTTVDEQFF.

Only a few counts were recorded for this clonotype. The chain employs TRBV11-2 and TRBJ1-6; D is unclear. V lost 5 bases, J lost 6 bases, and 17 bases lay in between. CDR3 length: 16 amino acids. Germline V gene sequence: CDR1 SGHAT, CDR2 FQNNGV. The CDR3 sequence is CASSREMSKANSPLHF. The CDR3 DNA reads as TGTGCCAGCAGCAGAGAAATGTCAAAGGCTAATTCACCCCTCCACTTT.

Comments on this clonotype: Since a much larger clone is just one base distant, this may be a read error. This sequence joins TRBV12-3 or TRBV12-4 and TRBJ1-2, with 9 positions matching TRBD1. This CDR3 has 14 amino acids. This CDR3 reads CGSSFDRGDYGYTF. The CDR3 bases are TGTGGCAGCAGTTTCGACAGGGGGGACTATGGCTACACCTTC.

This clonotype was seen only a few times. The CDR3 bases are TGTGCCACCAGTGTAAAGGGGCTCTCCTACGAGCAGTACTTC. It encodes CATSVKGLSYEQYF. This chain links TRBV24-1 with TRBJ2-7, with a tentative D call TRBD1 (5 bases). Germline V CDR1 and CDR2: KGHDR, SFDVKD. V shed 5 bases and J shed 0 bases, with 10 bases lying between them. This CDR3 spans 14 amino acids.

This clonotype was detected a few times. The V and J genes are TRBV7-8 and TRBJ2-3; D may be TRBD2 (5 bases). V lost 5 bases and J lost 6, with 15 bases in between. Germline CDR1 SGHVS, CDR2 FQNEAQ. The CDR3 is 14 residues long. The CDR3 sequence is CASSKSGSVDTQYF. CDR3 nucleotide sequence: TGTGCCAGCAGCAAGAGCGGTTCCGTGGATACGCAGTATTTT.

V and J are TRBV28 and TRBJ2-7; D gene uncertain. The CDR3 is 13 amino acids. Germline V gene lookup returns CDR1 MDHEN and CDR2 SYDVKM. Trimming cost V 7 bases and J 2 bases, with 12 bases left between them. The CDR3: CASTYGVAYEQYF. Here the CDR3 DNA reads TGTGCCAGCACCTATGGGGTGGCCTACGAGCAGTACTTC.

The rearrangement uses TRBV12-3 or TRBV12-4 and TRBJ2-7; possibly TRBD1 for D (6 bases). Trimming stripped 6 bases from V and 3 bases from J, with 12 bases between. CDR3 size: 13 residues. CDR3 loop: CASRRTALYEQYF. CDR3 bases: TGTGCCAGCAGGCGGACAGCACTCTACGAGCAGTACTTC.

This clonotype has ten or more counts. V usage is TRBV5-4 and J usage is TRBJ1-3, with TRBD1 matching 7 bases. J was trimmed by 0 bases and V by 0 bases; bases with no gene match: 6. The CDR3 covers 17 residues. Germline CDR1 and CDR2: SGHNT and YYREEE (reference sequence). The CDR3 nucleotides are TGTGCCAGCAGCTTGGTTGGGACAGTGAGCTCTGGAAACACCATATATTTT. It translates to CASSLVGTVSSGNTIYF. The entire variable domain, with the rest obtained from reference TRBV5-4 and TRBJ1-3, is as follows: ETGVTQSPTHLIKTRGQQVTLRCSSQSGHNTVSWYQQALGQGPQFIFQYYREEENGRGNFPPRFSGLQFPNYSSELNVNALELDDSALYLCASSLVGTVSSGNTIYFGEGSWLTVV.

There are a few counts of this clonotype. This sequence joins TRBV5-1 and TRBJ2-7, with a possible D match to TRBD2 (5 bases). Trimming left V 4 bases short and J 7 bases short, with 21 bases between. Germline V gene sequence: CDR1 SGHRS, CDR2 YFSETQ. This CDR3 comprises 15 residues. This chain's CDR3 is CASSPSDPRDFEQYF. The CDR3 DNA is TGCGCCAGCAGCCCCTCAGACCCACGGGATTTTGAGCAGTACTTC.

A few counts support this clonotype. This rearrangement joins TRBV5-1 to TRBJ2-7, with a tentative D call TRBD1 (7 bases). Germline V CDR1 and CDR2: SGHRS, YFSETQ. This CDR3 is 15 amino acids long. The germline V and J ends were trimmed by 4 bases and 4 bases, with 18 bases remaining between them. CDR3 bases: TGCGCCAGCAGCACCTCAGGGGGGACGGCGTACGAGCAGTACTTC. Its protein product is CASSTSGGTAYEQYF.

The V gene is TRBV5-1, the J gene TRBJ2-3; 7 positions match TRBD2. Germline assignment: CDR1 SGHRS and CDR2 YFSETQ. V trimming: 3 bases; J trimming: 3 bases; junction bases outside the gene matches: 7. CDR3 length equals 15 residues. The CDR3 sequence is CASSSGLVMTDTQYF. CDR3 nucleotides: TGCGCCAGCAGCTCCGGACTAGTCATGACAGATACGCAGTATTTT.

The chain joins TRBV27 to TRBJ2-3, with a weak D call TRBD2 (6 bases). The CDR3 covers 14 residues. The V and J ends lost 6 bases and 4 bases respectively, with 14 bases between them. CDR1 is MNHEY, CDR2 SMNVEV, per germline (reference sequence). The CDR3, as DNA: TGTGCCAGCAGCAGGAGGGCCAGTGCAGATACGCAGTATTTT. Its protein is CASSRRASADTQYF.

This clonotype was seen only a few times. The chain employs TRBV5-5 and TRBJ2-1, with 9 bases fitting TRBD2. Germline loops: CDR1 SGHKS, CDR2 YYEKEE (reference sequence). The V segment lost 0 bases and the J segment 6 bases; nucleotides outside the gene matches: 1. The CDR3 is made up of 14 amino acids. The CDR3 region has the DNA TGTGCCAGCAGCTTGGAACTAGCGGGCAATGAGCAGTTCTTC. It specifies CASSLELAGNEQFF.

This clonotype was counted a single time. The chain carries TRBV4-3 and TRBJ2-1; 7 bases are shared with TRBD2. This CDR3 has 18 residues. Germline CDR1 and CDR2: LGHNA and YSLEER. After removal of 1 base from V and 0 bases from J, the junction contained 9 bases not matched to a gene. CDR3 coding DNA: TGCGCCAGCAGCCAAGTTGCGGTGGGAGGGAGCTCCTACAATGAGCAGTTCTTC. This encodes CASSQVAVGGSSYNEQFF.

This clonotype has at least ten counts. The chain links TRBV7-2 to TRBJ2-1; 11 bases map to TRBD2. CDR1 and CDR2 (germline): SGHTA, FQGNSA. With 5 bases clipped from V and 2 bases from J, the junction kept 5 bases outside the gene matches. The CDR3 loop spans 16 amino acids. The CDR3 spells CASSHTSGSTYNEQFF. The CDR3 DNA reads TGTGCCAGCAGCCACACTAGCGGGAGTACCTACAATGAGCAGTTCTTC.

The rearrangement links TRBV20-1 to TRBJ2-2, with a tentative D call TRBD2 (5 bases). The CDR3 consists of 14 residues. With 3 bases removed from V and 2 bases from J, the gap between germline ends came to 10 bases. Germline V gene sequence: CDR1 DFQATT, CDR2 SNEGSKA (reference sequence). In DNA form, the CDR3 reads TGCAGTGCTAGGGAGCGGACCAACACCGGGGAGCTGTTTTTT. Translated: CSARERTNTGELFF.

The rearrangement joins TRBV11-2 to TRBJ2-5, with D perhaps TRBD1 (6 bases). The V end lost 10 bases, the J end lost 3 bases, and 12 bases lay between the germline ends. The length of the CDR3 is 12 residues. Per the germline V gene, CDR1 is SGHAT and CDR2 is FQNNGV. In DNA, the CDR3 is TGTGCCACTACGGACAGAGAAGAGACCCAGTACTTC. This translates into CATTDREETQYF.

This clonotype occurred a few times. The chain is built from TRBV7-9 and TRBJ2-2; no clear D. The CDR3 loop spans 14 amino acids. V lost 6 bases and J 6 bases, leaving 14 bases between the germline ends. Germline V gene sequence: CDR1 SEHNR, CDR2 FQNEAQ (reference sequence). CDR3 loop: CASSSGSLAGELFF. The CDR3 DNA follows: TGTGCCAGCAGTTCCGGGTCTCTAGCCGGGGAGCTGTTTTTT.

This clonotype was detected a few times. V is TRBV4-3 and J is TRBJ2-7, with D possibly matching TRBD1 (5 bases). V lost 4 bases and J lost 3, with 13 bases in between. The germline gives CDR1 LGHNA, CDR2 YSLEER. This CDR3 spans 14 amino acids. The CDR3 DNA follows: TGCGCCAGCAGCCGCCAGGGTACTCACTACGAGCAGTACTTC. Amino acid sequence: CASSRQGTHYEQYF.

This clonotype was observed a few times. CDR3 loop: CASSEYILAGTQETQYF. DNA of the CDR3: TGTGCCAGCAGTGAATATATCCTAGCGGGAACCCAAGAGACCCAGTACTTC. The chain joins TRBV25-1 to TRBJ2-5, with TRBD2 matching 9 bases. The germline V gene encodes CDR1 MGHDK and CDR2 SYGVNS. V trimming: 0 bases; J trimming: 1 base; junction bases outside the gene matches: 6. This CDR3 contains 17 residues.

This sequence joins TRBV7-2 and TRBJ2-7; D not certain. V was clipped by 0 bases and J by 5 bases, with 11 bases between them. Germline-derived CDR1 and CDR2 are SGHTA and FQGNSA. The CDR3 contains 14 residues. CDR3 residues: CASSLAGGVHEQYF. CDR3 coding DNA: TGTGCCAGCAGCTTAGCGGGCGGCGTCCACGAGCAGTACTTC.

The chain couples TRBV6-1 to TRBJ2-5; tentatively, D is TRBD1 (6 bases). The CDR3 loop spans 14 amino acids. Trimming took 3 bases from V and 5 from J, leaving 13 bases between them. CDR1 is MNHNS and CDR2 is SASEGT in the germline V gene. Written as DNA, the CDR3 is TGTGCCAGCAGTGACCCCGGACAGCTGGAGACCCAGTACTTC. Its protein product is CASSDPGQLETQYF.

This clonotype was observed a handful of times. The chain employs TRBV10-3 and TRBJ1-1, with TRBD1 identical over 9 bases. The ends lost 8 bases at V and 8 bases at J; junction bases unmatched: 6. Per the germline V gene, CDR1 is ENHRY and CDR2 is SYGVKD. The CDR3 is 12 residues long. Here the CDR3 reads CAIRDREREAFF. The CDR3 nucleotides read TGTGCCATCCGGGACAGGGAAAGGGAAGCTTTCTTT.

J is TRBJ2-5 and V is TRBV12-2. TRBV12-2 is designated a pseudogene. This CDR3 is 13 amino acids long. The CDR3 loop reads CASRYLMGETQYF. CDR3 nucleotide sequence: TGTGCAAGTCGCTATCTCATGGGAGAGACCCAGTACTTC.

V usage is TRBV13 and J usage is TRBJ2-7; the match to TRBD1 covers 8 bases. Per the germline V gene, CDR1 is PRHDT and CDR2 is FYEKMQ (reference sequence). J was trimmed by 7 bases and V by 5 bases; bases with no gene match: 13. There are 15 residues in the CDR3. The CDR3 DNA follows: TGTGCCAGCAGCCCAAGACGACAGGGGTTTGGGGAGCAGTACTTC. Its translation: CASSPRRQGFGEQYF.

J is TRBJ2-1 and V is TRBV12-3 or TRBV12-4; 9 bases map to TRBD2. The CDR3 has 17 residues. V trimming: 7 bases; J trimming: 2 bases; junction bases outside the gene matches: 12. The CDR3: CASNNIGVAGAYNEQFF. DNA for the CDR3: TGTGCCAGCAACAACATTGGGGTAGCGGGAGCCTACAATGAGCAGTTCTTC.

This clonotype was seen repeatedly, ten times or more. This chain connects TRBV5-1 to TRBJ2-3; TRBD1 aligns across 7 bases. From germline, CDR1 is SGHRS and CDR2 YFSETQ. The junction had 5 bases not matched to a gene; V was cut back by 3 bases and J by 4 bases. This CDR3 contains 14 residues. The CDR3 sequence: CASSSGQPADTQYF. The CDR3 DNA reads as TGCGCCAGCAGCTCGGGACAGCCAGCAGATACGCAGTATTTT.

The V gene is TRBV5-1, the J gene TRBJ1-1, with D maybe TRBD1 (5 bases). The CDR3 runs 15 residues. Looked up from germline, CDR1 is SGHRS and CDR2 is YFSETQ. Trimming removed 0 bases at V and 3 bases at J, with 12 bases between. The DNA for the CDR3 is TGCGCCAGCAGCTTGGATCCGGGGGGTTACACTGAAGCTTTCTTT. Amino acid sequence: CASSLDPGGYTEAFF.

V is TRBV27 and J is TRBJ2-1; D not certain. CDR1 and CDR2 from the germline V gene are MNHEY and SMNVEV (reference sequence). With 1 base removed from V and 8 bases from J, the gap between germline ends came to 12 bases. This CDR3 region has 14 residues. CDR3: CASSLFFPADEQFF. The CDR3 coding sequence is TGTGCCAGCAGTTTATTCTTCCCCGCCGATGAGCAGTTCTTC.